This T cell receptor (beta chain) was captured in a study of cytotoxic CD8 clonotypes in ibrutinib-treated CLL. Across the whole study: Across samples, productive templates numbered 255,043 and productive rearrangements reached some 94,000 on average.

Remarks on this clone: Its specificity is not known.

Around 2 micrograms of genomic DNA (from cryopreserved PBMCs) were used for TCR beta libraries. TCRdb's copy holds only in-frame clones and misses some; the assay was immunoSEQ multiplex PCR. The sample has roughly 50,000 clones, roughly 63% seen once. This CDR3 comprises 14 residues. Germline loops: CDR1 SGHRS, CDR2 YFSETQ. Trimming stripped 4 bases from V and 0 bases from J, with 5 bases between. Study-wide results and caveats: Sampling schedules were unmatched across sustained-remission and progressing patients.

This receptor was obtained from a human donor with chronic lymphocytic leukemia. Sequences were derived from PBMCs, sampled after 24 months of ibrutinib treatment. The chain combines TRBV5-1 with TRBJ2-6; D is ambiguous. The DNA for the CDR3 is TGCGCCAGCAGCCCAGTCTCTGGGGCCAACGTCCTGACTTTC. Its protein is CASSPVSGANVLTF.